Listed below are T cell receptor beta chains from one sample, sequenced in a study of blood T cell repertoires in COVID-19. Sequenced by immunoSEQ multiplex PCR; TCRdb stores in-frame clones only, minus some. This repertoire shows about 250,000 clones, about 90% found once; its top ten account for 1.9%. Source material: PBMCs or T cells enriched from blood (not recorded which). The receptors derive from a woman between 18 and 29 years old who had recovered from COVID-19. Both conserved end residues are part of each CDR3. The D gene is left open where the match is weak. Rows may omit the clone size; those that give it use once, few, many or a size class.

CDR3 DNA: TGCAGCGCGAGAAGAACCGGGACAGAAGTTTTT
CDR3 protein: CSARRTGTEVF
J gene: TRBJ1-4
clone size: .
V gene: TRBV29-1
D gene: TRBD1
CDR3 length: 11

CDR3 DNA: TGTGCCAGTCCTATTATCTCAGGGGGCCCAAGGCCCATTGAAGACTCACCCCTCCACTTT
CDR3 protein: CASPIISGGPRPIEDSPLHF
J gene: TRBJ1-6
clone size: .
V gene: TRBV19
D gene: TRBD1
CDR3 length: 20

CDR3 DNA: TGCAGCGTTGTTTTCCCGGGTACTGGCTACACCTTC
CDR3 protein: CSVVFPGTGYTF
J gene: TRBJ1-2
clone size: few
V gene: TRBV29-1
D gene: .
CDR3 length: 12

CDR3 DNA: TGTGCCAGCTCACCACCGACCCTAAAGCGGAACACCATATATTTT
CDR3 protein: CASSPPTLKRNTIYF
J gene: TRBJ1-3
clone size: .
V gene: TRBV18
D gene: .
CDR3 length: 15

CDR3 DNA: TGTGCCAGCAGCTGGATAGCGGGGGGGGTCACAGATACGCAGTATTTT
CDR3 protein: CASSWIAGGVTDTQYF
J gene: TRBJ2-3
clone size: .
V gene: TRBV7-8
D gene: TRBD2
CDR3 length: 16

CDR3 DNA: TGTGCCAGTAGTATAGATCGGGGTAGCCCGAATGAGCAGTTCTTC
CDR3 protein: CASSIDRGSPNEQFF
J gene: TRBJ2-1
clone size: .
V gene: TRBV19
D gene: .
CDR3 length: 15

CDR3 DNA: TGTGCCAGCAGCCGCCAGGATACGCAGTATTTT
CDR3 protein: CASSRQDTQYF
J gene: TRBJ2-3
clone size: .
V gene: TRBV12-3/TRBV12-4
D gene: .
CDR3 length: 11

CDR3 DNA: TGTGCCAGTAATCGGGGAAGTCACACTGAAGCTTTCTTT
CDR3 protein: CASNRGSHTEAFF
J gene: TRBJ1-1
clone size: .
V gene: TRBV19
D gene: .
CDR3 length: 13

CDR3 DNA: TGCGCCAGCAGCTCCTTACAGGGGCCGGGGAACACTGAAGCTTTCTTT
CDR3 protein: CASSSLQGPGNTEAFF
J gene: TRBJ1-1
clone size: .
V gene: TRBV5-1
D gene: TRBD1
CDR3 length: 16

CDR3 DNA: TGTGCCAGCAAGGGGACGACAGGGACCGACGGCACCTTC
CDR3 protein: CASKGTTGTDGTF
J gene: TRBJ1-2
clone size: .
V gene: TRBV7-9
D gene: TRBD1
CDR3 length: 13

CDR3 DNA: TGCAGTGCTAGCTACGCAGATACGCAGTATTTT
CDR3 protein: CSASYADTQYF
J gene: TRBJ2-3
clone size: .
V gene: TRBV20-1
D gene: .
CDR3 length: 11

CDR3 DNA: TGTGCCACCTTGGACAGGGGGAGCGAAAAACTGTTTTTT
CDR3 protein: CATLDRGSEKLFF
J gene: TRBJ1-4
clone size: .
V gene: TRBV27
D gene: TRBD1
CDR3 length: 13

CDR3 DNA: TGTGCCAGCAGCGGCGTCGGGAAAAACTACACCTTC
CDR3 protein: CASSGVGKNYTF
J gene: TRBJ1-2
clone size: .
V gene: TRBV7-9
D gene: .
CDR3 length: 12

CDR3 DNA: TGTGCCACCAGCAGAGGACAGGAGCGGGGGGAAGCTTTCTTT
CDR3 protein: CATSRGQERGEAFF
J gene: TRBJ1-1
clone size: .
V gene: TRBV15
D gene: .
CDR3 length: 14

CDR3 DNA: TGTGCCAGCAGCTTAGAGGCTAGCGGGGCCGGAGGAGATACGCAGTATTTT
CDR3 protein: CASSLEASGAGGDTQYF
J gene: TRBJ2-3
clone size: .
V gene: TRBV11-2
D gene: TRBD2
CDR3 length: 17

CDR3 DNA: TGTGCCAGCGCACGAGGGCAGGGGTTTCCTCAGCCCCAGCATTTT
CDR3 protein: CASARGQGFPQPQHF
J gene: TRBJ1-5
clone size: .
V gene: TRBV18
D gene: .
CDR3 length: 15

CDR3 DNA: TGTGCTAGTGGTTCTCGACCGGGTGAAAAACTGTTTTTT
CDR3 protein: CASGSRPGEKLFF
J gene: TRBJ1-4
clone size: .
V gene: TRBV12-5
D gene: .
CDR3 length: 13

CDR3 DNA: TGTGCCAGCAGCTCCGCCGGGACAGGAACCTACGAGCAGTACTTC
CDR3 protein: CASSSAGTGTYEQYF
J gene: TRBJ2-7
clone size: .
V gene: TRBV5-4
D gene: TRBD1
CDR3 length: 15

CDR3 DNA: TGCGCCAGCAGCCACGGGGGACAGGGGGCTACGGGCGGGGCCAACGTCCTGACTTTC
CDR3 protein: CASSHGGQGATGGANVLTF
J gene: TRBJ2-6
clone size: .
V gene: TRBV4-1
D gene: TRBD1
CDR3 length: 19

CDR3 DNA: TGTGCCAGCAGCCCCAGTCTCGAGCAGTACTTC
CDR3 protein: CASSPSLEQYF
J gene: TRBJ2-7
clone size: .
V gene: TRBV11-2
D gene: .
CDR3 length: 11

CDR3 DNA: TGTGCCAGCAGCCCTAGCTGGGACTCCGAGTATGATGAGCAGTTCTTC
CDR3 protein: CASSPSWDSEYDEQFF
J gene: TRBJ2-1
clone size: few
V gene: TRBV28
D gene: .
CDR3 length: 16

CDR3 DNA: TGTGCCAGTTACGGCGGACTATCCTATGGCTACACCTTC
CDR3 protein: CASYGGLSYGYTF
J gene: TRBJ1-2
clone size: .
V gene: TRBV19
D gene: .
CDR3 length: 13

CDR3 DNA: TGTGCCAGCAGTTCACAGGGAAACTCCTACGAGCAGTACTTC
CDR3 protein: CASSSQGNSYEQYF
J gene: TRBJ2-7
clone size: .
V gene: TRBV2
D gene: .
CDR3 length: 14

CDR3 DNA: TGTGCCAGCAGTTTCGGTGCCTCCACCATATATTTT
CDR3 protein: CASSFGASTIYF
J gene: TRBJ1-3
clone size: .
V gene: TRBV12-3/TRBV12-4
D gene: .
CDR3 length: 12

CDR3 DNA: TGCAGCGTTGAAGTTCCAGGGTCCCACACTGAAGCTTTCTTT
CDR3 protein: CSVEVPGSHTEAFF
J gene: TRBJ1-1
clone size: .
V gene: TRBV29-1
D gene: .
CDR3 length: 14

CDR3 DNA: TGTGCCAGTAGTCGGGCTAGCGTGCGCTCCTACAATGAGCAGTTCTTC
CDR3 protein: CASSRASVRSYNEQFF
J gene: TRBJ2-1
clone size: .
V gene: TRBV19
D gene: .
CDR3 length: 16

CDR3 DNA: TGTGCCAGTAGTCTGGACAGGGAGGGCGAAAAACTGTTTTTT
CDR3 protein: CASSLDREGEKLFF
J gene: TRBJ1-4
clone size: .
V gene: TRBV19
D gene: TRBD1
CDR3 length: 14

CDR3 DNA: TGTGCCAGCTCTTATGGGGGGGGTGACATTCAGTACTTC
CDR3 protein: CASSYGGGDIQYF
J gene: TRBJ2-4
clone size: .
V gene: TRBV2
D gene: TRBD2
CDR3 length: 13

CDR3 DNA: TGTGCCAGCAGCCAAGGGCTGGGACTAGCGGAATACGAGCAGTACTTC
CDR3 protein: CASSQGLGLAEYEQYF
J gene: TRBJ2-7
clone size: .
V gene: TRBV3-1/TRBV3-2
D gene: TRBD2
CDR3 length: 16

CDR3 DNA: TGTGCCAGCAGCCCCCTCCGCCTAGCGGGAAACTACGAGCAGTACTTC
CDR3 protein: CASSPLRLAGNYEQYF
J gene: TRBJ2-7
clone size: .
V gene: TRBV9
D gene: TRBD2
CDR3 length: 16

CDR3 DNA: TGTGCCAGCAGCCAAGAGCTAGCGGGAGGCCTGGGTGGCACAGATACGCAGTATTTT
CDR3 protein: CASSQELAGGLGGTDTQYF
J gene: TRBJ2-3
clone size: .
V gene: TRBV4-2
D gene: TRBD2
CDR3 length: 19

CDR3 DNA: TGTGCCAGCAGTTCGCCACCTCGGTCGGATACGCAGTATTTT
CDR3 protein: CASSSPPRSDTQYF
J gene: TRBJ2-3
clone size: .
V gene: TRBV6-2/TRBV6-3
D gene: .
CDR3 length: 14

CDR3 DNA: TGTGCCAGCAGTGACCGGCCAGGGTCGGGCAATCAGCCCCAGCATTTT
CDR3 protein: CASSDRPGSGNQPQHF
J gene: TRBJ1-5
clone size: .
V gene: TRBV2
D gene: .
CDR3 length: 16

CDR3 DNA: TGTGCCATTCACGGGGGCTCTGGAAACACCATATATTTT
CDR3 protein: CAIHGGSGNTIYF
J gene: TRBJ1-3
clone size: .
V gene: TRBV10-3
D gene: .
CDR3 length: 13

CDR3 DNA: TGTGCCACCAGTGACCCTGGGACAGGGAACTATGGCTACACCTTC
CDR3 protein: CATSDPGTGNYGYTF
J gene: TRBJ1-2
clone size: .
V gene: TRBV24-1
D gene: TRBD1
CDR3 length: 15

CDR3 DNA: TGTGCCAGCAGCGTCGCGGGACCCGGGGAGCTGTTTTTT
CDR3 protein: CASSVAGPGELFF
J gene: TRBJ2-2
clone size: .
V gene: TRBV9
D gene: .
CDR3 length: 13

CDR3 DNA: TGTGCCAGTAGCCTGGGTGACAGGGTTCACTATGGCTACACCTTC
CDR3 protein: CASSLGDRVHYGYTF
J gene: TRBJ1-2
clone size: .
V gene: TRBV19
D gene: TRBD1
CDR3 length: 15

CDR3 DNA: TGTGCCAGCAGCTTAGTGTTAGGCAGGCTTCGAGAGACCCAGTACTTC
CDR3 protein: CASSLVLGRLRETQYF
J gene: TRBJ2-5
clone size: .
V gene: TRBV7-9
D gene: .
CDR3 length: 16

CDR3 DNA: TGTGCCACCAGTGAGCAGGGACAGTTCTATGGCTACACCTTC
CDR3 protein: CATSEQGQFYGYTF
J gene: TRBJ1-2
clone size: .
V gene: TRBV24-1
D gene: TRBD1
CDR3 length: 14

CDR3 DNA: TGTGCCAGCAGCGCAGGAGGAAGCTCCTACAATGAGCAGTTCTTC
CDR3 protein: CASSAGGSSYNEQFF
J gene: TRBJ2-1
clone size: .
V gene: TRBV9
D gene: .
CDR3 length: 15

CDR3 DNA: TGTGCCAGCAGCCCGACAGGGGGCTCGGGAAACACCATATATTTT
CDR3 protein: CASSPTGGSGNTIYF
J gene: TRBJ1-3
clone size: .
V gene: TRBV3-1/TRBV3-2
D gene: TRBD1
CDR3 length: 15

CDR3 DNA: TGTGCCAGCAGCCAAGAAGACAGCTATGGCTACACCTTC
CDR3 protein: CASSQEDSYGYTF
J gene: TRBJ1-2
clone size: once
V gene: TRBV14
D gene: .
CDR3 length: 13